What follows are 20 T cell receptor beta chains derived from one specimen sequenced in a study of beta chain features in type 1 diabetes. Study-wide results and caveats: Significant though moderate, a shortening of TCRB CDR3s appeared in all four CD4+ subsets of Type 1 diabetes patients.

Expressed TCRB transcripts were sequenced because the isolated RNA had all been reverse transcribed beforehand. Only in-frame clones appear in the TCRdb table, and some are missing; sequencing was by immunoSEQ multiplex PCR. The data contain 300,000 to 450,000 clones, over 9% of them singletons. Their recognized antigens are unknown. Source material: central memory CD4+ T cells from blood. These receptors were taken from a man under 40 with type 1 diabetes.

This clone was found a few times. The DNA for the CDR3 is TGTGCCAGCAGCAGACTAGCGGGAGCGTACGAGCAGTACTTC. Its translation is CASSRLAGAYEQYF. The V gene is TRBV7-2, the J gene TRBJ2-5; 12 nucleotides align to TRBD2. With the DNA end fitting TRBJ2-7 better, the J assignment may be wrong. The CDR3 has 14 residues. From germline, CDR1 is SGHTA and CDR2 FQGNSA.

V is TRBV18 and J is TRBJ2-2, with 7 bases aligning to TRBD2. V lost 4 bases, J lost 5 bases, and 7 bases stayed unmatched. In germline, CDR1 is KGHSH, CDR2 LQKENI. The CDR3 extends over 15 amino acids. CDR3 nucleotide sequence: TGTGCCAGCTCACAGGCGGGAGTGAATACCGGGGAGCTGTTTTTT. Its translation: CASSQAGVNTGELFF.

The chain carries TRBV5-4 and TRBJ2-5; D unresolved. The CDR3 consists of 13 residues. The V and J ends lost 0 bases and 2 bases respectively, with 5 bases between them. Germline CDR1 is SGHNT and CDR2 is YYREEE (reference sequence). CDR3 amino acids: CASSLERQETQYF. Written as DNA, the CDR3 is TGTGCCAGCAGCTTGGAGCGTCAAGAGACCCAGTACTTC.

This clone was observed a handful of times. The chain joins TRBV29-1 to TRBJ1-1, with D hard to call. Germline V gene sequence: CDR1 SQVTM, CDR2 ANQGSEA. V dropped 0 bases and J dropped 11 bases, with 7 bases sitting between them. This CDR3 spans 10 amino acids. This CDR3 is CSVEERFAFF. The CDR3 nucleotides are TGCAGCGTTGAAGAGAGGTTTGCTTTCTTT.

Turning to this clone: A much larger clone differs from this one at a single base, so this may be a read error. The chain combines TRBV11-2 with TRBJ1-1; a weak D match, TRBD1 (5 bases). CDR1 is SGHAT, CDR2 FQNNGV, per germline. V was cut by 5 bases and J by 1 base, with 8 bases left in between. The CDR3 spans 13 residues. CDR3 nucleotide sequence: TGTGCCAGCAGCCAGCAGGGGAACACTGAAGCTTTCTTT. It encodes CASSQQGNTEAFF.

The gene calls are TRBV11-3 and TRBJ2-5; tentative D call: TRBD2 (7 bases). The CDR3 extends over 16 amino acids. V lost 4 bases to trimming and J lost 7 bases, with 22 bases between them. Germline values: CDR1 SGHNT, CDR2 YENEEA. CDR3 protein: CASSSPGGQRTATQYF. CDR3 nucleotide sequence: TGTGCCAGCAGCTCCCCCGGGGGGCAGCGGACTGCGACCCAGTACTTC.

This clone was detected a few times. V gene TRBV28 combines with J gene TRBJ1-3; TRBD1 might be the D (5 bases). Germline V lookup: CDR1 MDHEN, CDR2 SYDVKM. V was cut by 6 bases and J by 4 bases, with 16 bases left in between. The CDR3 sequence is 15 residues long. Here the CDR3 DNA reads TGTGCCAGCAGGACCGACCAGGGCGGGGGAAACACCATATATTTT. It translates to CASRTDQGGGNTIYF.

This clone was seen more than once but under ten times. The V gene is TRBV2, the J gene TRBJ2-1; maybe TRBD1 (5 bases). The CDR3 runs to 13 residues. CDR1 is SNHLY and CDR2 is FYNNEI in the germline V gene. Trimming stripped 6 bases from V and 7 bases from J, with 13 bases between. The CDR3 region is CASRVSRENEQFF. The CDR3, as DNA: TGTGCCAGCAGGGTAAGCAGGGAAAATGAGCAGTTCTTC.

This clone was seen more than once but under ten times. This sequence joins TRBV27 and TRBJ2-1, with D perhaps matching TRBD1 or TRBD2 (5 bases each). V shed 0 bases and J shed 2 bases, with 8 bases lying between them. Germline V lookup: CDR1 MNHEY, CDR2 SMNVEV (reference sequence). This CDR3 region has 15 residues. This chain's CDR3 is CASSLSWGTYNEQFF. CDR3 coding DNA: TGTGCCAGCAGTTTATCTTGGGGGACCTACAATGAGCAGTTCTTC.

In its sample, this clone was seen a few times. The V and J genes are TRBV7-2 and TRBJ2-7; 9 positions agree with TRBD2. V dropped 5 bases and J dropped 6; count of bases not matched to a gene: 8. CDR3 size: 14 residues. The germline gives CDR1 SGHTA, CDR2 FQGNSA. The CDR3 protein is CASSPRGLASEQYF. The CDR3 coding sequence is TGTGCCAGCAGCCCGAGGGGACTAGCAAGCGAGCAGTACTTC.

The genes are TRBV18 and TRBJ1-3; D remains unclear. V shed 1 base and J shed 0 bases, with 10 bases lying between them. Germline CDR1 and CDR2: KGHSH and LQKENI. CDR3 length equals 16 residues. The CDR3 DNA follows: TGTGCCAGCTCACCACAAATCGGGTTCTCTGGAAACACCATATATTTT. Translated, it gives CASSPQIGFSGNTIYF.

The table lists this clone with many counts. The chain has TRBV5-1 and TRBJ1-3, with D perhaps matching TRBD1 (5 bases). CDR3 length: 14 amino acids. Trimming removed 6 bases at V and 2 bases at J, with 12 bases between. Germline CDR1 is SGHRS and CDR2 is YFSETQ. CDR3 nucleotide sequence: TGCGCCAGCATGTCCGGGACGCCTGGAAACACCATATATTTT. Its protein product is CASMSGTPGNTIYF.

The chain links TRBV10-3 to TRBJ2-1; 12 bases are shared with TRBD2. Germline lookup yields CDR1 ENHRY and CDR2 SYGVKD. V shed 7 bases, J shed 5 bases, and the junction held 9 bases outside the gene matches. The CDR3 is made up of 16 amino acids. The CDR3 is CAINFRLAGEDNEQFF. Here the CDR3 DNA reads TGTGCCATCAATTTCCGACTAGCGGGGGAAGACAATGAGCAGTTCTTC.

The V and J genes are TRBV28 and TRBJ1-1, with a weak D call TRBD1 (6 bases). The CDR3 extends over 14 amino acids. V lost 2 bases and J lost 0, with 7 bases in between. Germline-derived CDR1 and CDR2 are MDHEN and SYDVKM. The CDR3 sequence: CASSLGTMNTEAFF. The CDR3, as DNA: TGTGCCAGCAGTTTAGGGACAATGAACACTGAAGCTTTCTTT.

This clone came up a few times. The J gene is TRBJ1-4, the V gene TRBV6-5; no reliable D call. Trimming cost V 2 bases and J 6 bases, with 7 bases left between them. CDR1 and CDR2 (germline): MNHEY, SVGAGI. The CDR3 runs to 13 residues. The chain's CDR3 is CASSYRQDEKLFF. In DNA form, the CDR3 reads TGTGCCAGCAGTTACCGGCAGGATGAAAAACTGTTTTTT.

This clone was counted at least ten times. The chain uses TRBV6-5 and TRBJ2-7; D call uncertain. The V and J ends lost 6 bases and 3 bases respectively, with 12 bases between them. Germline V gene data show CDR1 as MNHEY and CDR2 as SVGAGI. This CDR3 is 13 amino acids long. The chain's CDR3 is CASRNPDGYEQYF. In nucleotides, the CDR3 is TGTGCCAGCAGAAATCCGGACGGCTACGAGCAGTACTTC.

This chain joins TRBV6-1 and TRBJ1-1, with TRBD1 as a possible D gene (5 bases). Germline assignment: CDR1 MNHNS and CDR2 SASEGT. The CDR3 covers 14 residues. The ends were cut back, 5 bases at V and 1 base at J, with 11 bases in the middle. The CDR3: CASSSPGGNTEAFF. DNA of the CDR3: TGTGCCAGCAGTTCGCCCGGGGGGAACACTGAAGCTTTCTTT.

J is TRBJ2-3 and V is TRBV15, with D possibly TRBD2 on 6 matching bases. There are 17 residues in the CDR3. V was clipped by 0 bases and J by 2 bases, with 15 bases between them. From germline, CDR1 is LNHNV and CDR2 YYDKDF (reference sequence). CDR3 DNA sequence: TGTGCCACCAGCAGAGATAGGTCGGCTAGCGACACAGATACGCAGTATTTT. Its translation is CATSRDRSASDTDTQYF. Full variable domain (rest looked up from reference TRBV15 and TRBJ2-3): DAMVIQNPRYQVTQFGKPVTLSCSQTLNHNVMYWYQQKSSQAPKLLFHYYDKDFNNEADTPDNFQSRRPNTSFCFLDIRSPGLGDTAMYLCATSRDRSASDTDTQYFGPGTRLTVL.

This clone occurred many times. This rearrangement joins TRBV7-9 to TRBJ2-7; D remains ambiguous. This CDR3 contains 12 residues. Germline-derived CDR1 and CDR2 are SEHNR and FQNEAQ (reference sequence). The V end lost 5 bases, the J end lost 5 bases, and 10 bases lay between the germline ends. The CDR3 DNA follows: TGTGCCAGCAGCGGAAGGAACGACGAGCAGTACTTC. Amino acids: CASSGRNDEQYF. Full variable domain (rest looked up from reference TRBV7-9 and TRBJ2-7): DTGVSQNPRHKITKRGQNVTFRCDPISEHNRLYWYRQTLGQGPEFLTYFQNEAQLEKSRLLSDRFSAERPKGSFSTLEIQRTEQGDSAMYLCASSGRNDEQYFGPGTRLTVT.

V gene TRBV11-2 combines with J gene TRBJ2-5; TRBD1 matches 8 bases. V was clipped by 5 bases and J by 4 bases; unmatched bases: 9. CDR1 is SGHAT and CDR2 is FQNNGV in the germline V gene. CDR3 length: 15 amino acids. As DNA, the CDR3 is TGTGCCAGCAGCCCCTGGCCCACAGGGGGAGAGACCCAGTACTTC. Its translation is CASSPWPTGGETQYF.